The T cell receptor (beta chain) under discussion was sequenced for a study of OX40 agonist ivuxolimab in advanced cancers. About the study as a whole: Ivuxolimab, which targeted the costimulatory receptor OX40 (CD134), was an agonistic, fully human IgG2 monoclonal antibody. Intravenous ivuxolimab was administered to patients every 2 weeks at six dose levels: 0.01, 0.1, 0.3, 1.5, 3 and 10 mg/kg. Of the 50 to 55 patients in dose escalation, some 19 had hepatocellular carcinoma, some 15 had melanoma, 9 had renal cell carcinoma and 9 had head and neck cancer. The dose-escalation cohort was about 86% male with a mean age of about 54 years, ranging from roughly 20 to 80. Patients were allowed to have had prior anti-PD-1, anti-PD-L1 or anti-CTLA-4 therapy, and around two fifths of the dose-escalation patients had been treated with checkpoint inhibitors. Three dose-escalation patients achieved partial responses, one with hepatocellular carcinoma and two with cutaneous melanoma. Peripheral TCRbeta sequencing was intended to test whether TCR sequence diversity was altered and clonal T-cell expansion was caused by ivuxolimab. The paper reports the monotherapy dose-escalation portion (N of about 50 patients) of the phase I ivuxolimab trial. The investigation overall reported the following: The antigen specificity of the clonally expanded peripheral T cells was not determined. Low levels of normalized T-cell clonal expansion were also seen in some patients who did not respond. After ivuxolimab, CD8+ T cells had more expanded clones than CD4+ T cells on average. Partial responders in the 0.1-3.0 mg/kg groups had among the lowest normalized peripheral clonal expansion, especially among CD8+ T cells. At doses of 0.1 to 3.0 mg/kg, clonal expansion of both CD4+ and CD8+ T cells in blood was seen between baseline and week 6.

Genomic DNA was isolated from the sorted cells so that the TCRbeta CDR3 region could be sequenced. The immunoSEQ Assay was used to sequence the TCRbeta CDR3 regions. TCRdb retrieved this table from immuneACCESS and kept in-frame rearrangements only. Not all clones are present; in checked studies, unresolved V genes account for under half, and no reason is known for the remainder. This sample has more than 50,000 clones in its table, and more than 75% of those were observed once. The leading ten clones occupy approximately 2% of the sample. V was cut back by 0 bases and J by 5 bases, leaving a gap of 14 bases between them. The germline V gene provides CDR1 SGDLS and CDR2 YYNGEE. Spanning cysteine to phenylalanine, the CDR3 consists of 15 amino acids. The entry retains the CDR3 DNA only, 45 bases that are in frame from base 1. Remarks on this clone: It has no known antigen specificity. Per-nucleotide qualities are absent, and no much larger clonotype sits a single base away.

Patients with a history of autoimmune disease or receiving systemic immunosuppression were excluded from the trial. Peripheral blood for TCR sequencing was collected from all dose cohorts at baseline, on cycle 4 day 1, and on cycle 7 day 1. Samples came from an open-label, multicenter, first-in-human phase I dose-escalation trial of ivuxolimab. Adults with locally advanced or metastatic head and neck squamous cell, hepatocellular, melanoma or renal cell carcinoma were enrolled in the trial. Before TCR sequencing, CD4+ and CD8+ T cells were separately sorted from peripheral blood. This chain joins TRBV9 to TRBJ2-5; TRBD2 is perhaps the D gene, given 6 matching bases. The input for sequencing was CD4+ or CD8+ T cells sorted from blood, taken in a trial of the OX40 agonist ivuxolimab. This receptor was identified in an adult with an advanced solid tumor such as melanoma, head and neck, liver or kidney cancer. The CDR3 sequence is CASSVGGLGTETQYF. The bases are TGTGCCAGCAGCGTAGGGGGACTCGGTACGGAGACCCAGTACTTC.